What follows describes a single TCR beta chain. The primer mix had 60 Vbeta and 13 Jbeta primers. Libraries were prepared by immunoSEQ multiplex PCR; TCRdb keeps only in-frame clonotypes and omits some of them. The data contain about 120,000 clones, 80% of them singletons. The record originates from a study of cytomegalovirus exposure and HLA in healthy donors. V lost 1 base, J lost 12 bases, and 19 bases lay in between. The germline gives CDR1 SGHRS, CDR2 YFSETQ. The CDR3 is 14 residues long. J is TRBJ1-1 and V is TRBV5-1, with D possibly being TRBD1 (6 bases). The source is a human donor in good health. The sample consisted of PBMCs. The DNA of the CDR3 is TGCGCCAGCAGCTTGTCAAATCTATCTGGGGGCTCTTTCTTT. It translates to CASSLSNLSGGSFF. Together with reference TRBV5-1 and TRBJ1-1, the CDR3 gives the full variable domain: KAGVTQTPRYLIKTRGQQVTLSCSPISGHRSVSWYQQTPGQGLQFLFEYFSETQRNKGNFPGRFSGRQFSNSRSEMNVSTLELGDSALYLCASSLSNLSGGSFFGQGTRLTVV.